The present T cell receptor (beta chain) was sequenced within a study of blood T cell repertoires in COVID-19. Trimming took 7 bases from V and 9 from J, leaving 13 bases between them. Germline CDR1 MGHDK, CDR2 SYGVNS. The CDR3 loop spans 13 amino acids. Per the study methods: From reference gene primer amplification, estimates of nucleated cell counts were derived. Sequencing was performed with immunoSEQ multiplex PCR; in TCRdb, only in-frame clones are kept and a portion is missing. V, J and clone size derive from that table, while D and trimming were established from the DNA sequence. The data show roughly 6,700 clones, approximately 85% seen once.

Material for sequencing was peripheral blood. The receptor's source is a human donor in a cohort sampled during active COVID-19. V and J are TRBV25-1 and TRBJ1-6, with a weak D call TRBD1 (6 bases). CDR3 sequence reads: CASTDFRGSPLHF. CDR3 nucleotides: TGTGCCAGCACGGACTTCAGGGGTTCACCCCTCCACTTT.